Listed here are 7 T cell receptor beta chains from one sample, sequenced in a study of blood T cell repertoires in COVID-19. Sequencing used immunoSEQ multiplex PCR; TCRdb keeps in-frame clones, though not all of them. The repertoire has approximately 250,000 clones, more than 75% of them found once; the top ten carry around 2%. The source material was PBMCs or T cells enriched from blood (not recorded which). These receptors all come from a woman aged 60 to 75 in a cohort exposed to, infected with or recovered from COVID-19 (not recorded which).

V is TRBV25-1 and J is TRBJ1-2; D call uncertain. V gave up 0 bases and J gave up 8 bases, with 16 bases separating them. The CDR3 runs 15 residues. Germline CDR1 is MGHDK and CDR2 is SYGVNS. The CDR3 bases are TGTGCCAGCAGTGAATATTCCCCTCTCCAGAAGGGCTACACCTTC. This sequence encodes CASSEYSPLQKGYTF.

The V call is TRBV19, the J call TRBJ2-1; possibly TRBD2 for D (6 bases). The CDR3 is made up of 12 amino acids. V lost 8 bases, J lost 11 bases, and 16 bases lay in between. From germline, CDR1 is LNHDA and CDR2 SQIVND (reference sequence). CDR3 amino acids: CASGPLAVQQFF. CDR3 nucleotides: TGTGCCAGTGGTCCCTTAGCGGTTCAGCAGTTCTTC.

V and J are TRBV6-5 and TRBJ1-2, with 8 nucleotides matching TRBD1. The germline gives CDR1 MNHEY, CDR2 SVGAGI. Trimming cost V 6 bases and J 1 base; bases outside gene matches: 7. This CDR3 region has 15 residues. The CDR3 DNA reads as TGTGCCAGCAGACCCGGACAGGGCATTAACTATGGCTACACCTTC. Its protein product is CASRPGQGINYGYTF.

CDR3 in amino acids: CASSFRTSAKNIQYF. CDR3 DNA: TGTGCCAGCAGTTTTCGGACATCGGCCAAAAACATTCAGTACTTC. The V call is TRBV28, the J call TRBJ2-4, with D possibly matching TRBD1 (5 bases). The CDR3 loop spans 15 amino acids. With 3 bases removed from V and 1 base from J, the gap between germline ends came to 10 bases. Germline CDR1 and CDR2: MDHEN and SYDVKM.

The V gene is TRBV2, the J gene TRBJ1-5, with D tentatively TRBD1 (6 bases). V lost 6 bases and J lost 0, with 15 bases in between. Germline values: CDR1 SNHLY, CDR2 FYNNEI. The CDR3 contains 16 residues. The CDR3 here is CASRLQGSNSNQPQHF. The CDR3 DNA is TGTGCCAGCAGGTTACAGGGTTCCAATAGCAATCAGCCCCAGCATTTT.

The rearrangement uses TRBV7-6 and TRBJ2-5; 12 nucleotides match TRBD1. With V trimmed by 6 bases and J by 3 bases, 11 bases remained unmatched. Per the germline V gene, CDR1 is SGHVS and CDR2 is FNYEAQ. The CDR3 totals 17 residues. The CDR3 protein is CASSSPRDRGLEETQYF. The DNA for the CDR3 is TGTGCCAGCAGTTCCCCCCGGGACAGGGGGCTGGAAGAGACCCAGTACTTC.

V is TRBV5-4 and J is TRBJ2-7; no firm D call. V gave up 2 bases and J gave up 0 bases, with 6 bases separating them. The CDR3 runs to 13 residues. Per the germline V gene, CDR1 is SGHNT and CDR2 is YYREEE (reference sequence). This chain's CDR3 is CASSFAASYEQYF. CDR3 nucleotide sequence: TGTGCCAGCAGCTTCGCGGCCTCCTACGAGCAGTACTTC.